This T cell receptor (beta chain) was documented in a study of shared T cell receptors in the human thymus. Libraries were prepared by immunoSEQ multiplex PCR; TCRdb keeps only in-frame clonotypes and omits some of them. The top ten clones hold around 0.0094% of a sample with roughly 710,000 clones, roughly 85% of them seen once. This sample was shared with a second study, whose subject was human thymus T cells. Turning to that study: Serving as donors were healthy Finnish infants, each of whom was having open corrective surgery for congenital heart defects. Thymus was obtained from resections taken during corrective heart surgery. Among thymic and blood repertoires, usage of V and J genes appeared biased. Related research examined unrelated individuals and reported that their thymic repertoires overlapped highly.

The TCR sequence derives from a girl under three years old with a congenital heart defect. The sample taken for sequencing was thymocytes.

CDR3 nucleotides: TGTGCCAGCAGTGAGCAAGGAGACCTTATAGACAATGAGCAGTTCTTC. This gives the protein CASSEQGDLIDNEQFF. The chain recombines TRBV2 with TRBJ2-1, with no clear D. V was trimmed by 3 bases and J by 5 bases, leaving 17 bases between them. The germline V gene has CDR1 SNHLY and CDR2 FYNNEI. The CDR3 contains 16 residues.